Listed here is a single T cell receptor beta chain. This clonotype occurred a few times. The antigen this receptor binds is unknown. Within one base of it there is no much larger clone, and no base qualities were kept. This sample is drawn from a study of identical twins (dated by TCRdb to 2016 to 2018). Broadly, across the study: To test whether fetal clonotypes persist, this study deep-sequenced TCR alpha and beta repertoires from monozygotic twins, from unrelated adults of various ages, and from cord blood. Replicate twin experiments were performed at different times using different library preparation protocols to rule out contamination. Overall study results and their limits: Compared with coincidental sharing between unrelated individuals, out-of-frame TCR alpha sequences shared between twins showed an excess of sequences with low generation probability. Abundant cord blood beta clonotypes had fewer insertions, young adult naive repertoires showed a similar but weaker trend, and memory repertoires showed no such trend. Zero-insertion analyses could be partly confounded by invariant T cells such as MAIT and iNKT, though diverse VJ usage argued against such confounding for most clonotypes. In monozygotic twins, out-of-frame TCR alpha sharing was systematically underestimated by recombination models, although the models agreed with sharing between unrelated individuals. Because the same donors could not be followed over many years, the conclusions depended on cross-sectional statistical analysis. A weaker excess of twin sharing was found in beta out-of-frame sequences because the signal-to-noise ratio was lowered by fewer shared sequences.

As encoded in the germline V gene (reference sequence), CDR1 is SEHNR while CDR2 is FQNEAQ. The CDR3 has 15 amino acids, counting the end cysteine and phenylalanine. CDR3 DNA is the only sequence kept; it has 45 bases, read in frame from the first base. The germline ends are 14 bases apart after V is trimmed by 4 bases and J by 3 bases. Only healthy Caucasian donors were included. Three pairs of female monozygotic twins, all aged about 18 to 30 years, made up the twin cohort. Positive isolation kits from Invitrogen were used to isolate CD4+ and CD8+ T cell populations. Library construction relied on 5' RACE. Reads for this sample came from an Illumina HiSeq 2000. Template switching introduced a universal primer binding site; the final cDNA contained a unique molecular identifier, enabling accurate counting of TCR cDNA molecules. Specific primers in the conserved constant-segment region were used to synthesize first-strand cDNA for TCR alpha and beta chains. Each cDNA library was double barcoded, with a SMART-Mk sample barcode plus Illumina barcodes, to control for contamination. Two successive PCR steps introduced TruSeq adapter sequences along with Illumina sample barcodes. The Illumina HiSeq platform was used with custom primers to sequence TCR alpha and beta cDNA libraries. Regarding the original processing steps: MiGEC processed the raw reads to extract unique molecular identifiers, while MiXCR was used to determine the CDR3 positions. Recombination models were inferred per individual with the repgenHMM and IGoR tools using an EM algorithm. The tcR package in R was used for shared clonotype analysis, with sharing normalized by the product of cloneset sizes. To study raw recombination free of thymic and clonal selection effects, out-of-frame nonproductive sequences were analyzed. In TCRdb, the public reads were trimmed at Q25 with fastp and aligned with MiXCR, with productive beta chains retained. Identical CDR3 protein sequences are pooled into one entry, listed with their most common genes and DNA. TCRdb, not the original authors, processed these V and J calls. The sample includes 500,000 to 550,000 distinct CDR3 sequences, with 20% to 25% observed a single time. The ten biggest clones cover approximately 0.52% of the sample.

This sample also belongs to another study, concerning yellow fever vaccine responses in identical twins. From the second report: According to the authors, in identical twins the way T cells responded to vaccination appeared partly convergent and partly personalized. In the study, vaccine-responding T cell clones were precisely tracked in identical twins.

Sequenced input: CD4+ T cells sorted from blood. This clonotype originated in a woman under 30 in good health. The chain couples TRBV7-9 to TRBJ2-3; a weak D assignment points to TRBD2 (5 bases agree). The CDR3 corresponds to CASSSKAALTDTQYF. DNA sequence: TGTGCCAGCAGCTCGAAAGCGGCTTTAACAGATACGCAGTATTTT. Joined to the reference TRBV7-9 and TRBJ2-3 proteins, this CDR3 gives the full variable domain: DTGVSQNPRHKITKRGQNVTFRCDPISEHNRLYWYRQTLGQGPEFLTYFQNEAQLEKSRLLSDRFSAERPKGSFSTLEIQRTEQGDSAMYLCASSSKAALTDTQYFGPGTRLTVL.